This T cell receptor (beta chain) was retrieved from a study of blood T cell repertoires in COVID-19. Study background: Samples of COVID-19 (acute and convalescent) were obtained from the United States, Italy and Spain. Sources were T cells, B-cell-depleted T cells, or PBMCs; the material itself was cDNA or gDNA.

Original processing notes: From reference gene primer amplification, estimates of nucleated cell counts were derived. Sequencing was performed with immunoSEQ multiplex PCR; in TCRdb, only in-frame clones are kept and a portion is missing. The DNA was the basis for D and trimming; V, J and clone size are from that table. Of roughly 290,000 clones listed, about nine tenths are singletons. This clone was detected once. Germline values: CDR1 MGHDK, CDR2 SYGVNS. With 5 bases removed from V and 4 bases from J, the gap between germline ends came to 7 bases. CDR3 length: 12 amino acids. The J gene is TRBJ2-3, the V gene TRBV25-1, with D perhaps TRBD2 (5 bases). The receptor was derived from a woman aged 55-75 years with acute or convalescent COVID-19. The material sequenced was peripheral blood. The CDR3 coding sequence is TGTGCCAGCAGTTTACTAGCAGATACGCAGTATTTT. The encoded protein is CASSLLADTQYF.